This T cell receptor beta chain was recovered during a study of Ad26.COV2.S vaccination and SARS-CoV-2 variants. Trimming left V 5 bases short and J 4 bases short, with 14 bases between. In germline, CDR1 is MDHEN, CDR2 SYDVKM. The CDR3 runs to 14 residues. Treatment here: 15 to 20 received Ad26.COV2.S at low or high dose, single or two shots; about 5 received placebo; per-sample allocation not given. The investigators took samples on day 63 after the first vaccine or placebo injection. The repertoire was sequenced with immunoSEQ multiplex PCR; TCRdb's copy has only in-frame clones and lacks some. The sample records approximately 240,000 clones, roughly 90% being singletons. Broader study findings: Reported post-vaccination CD8+ and CD4+ T cell responses to spike showed substantial breadth.

A word on this clone: The antigen remains unidentified.

The clonotype originates from a person between 18 and 65 years old who received the Ad26.COV2.S COVID-19 vaccine or a placebo. The sample consisted of peripheral blood, taken in a trial of Ad26.COV2.S vaccine versus placebo. This rearrangement joins TRBV28 to TRBJ1-1, with D possibly TRBD1 on 6 matching bases. In nucleotides, the CDR3 is TGTGCCAGCAGTCCCGGGGGGGGGCCCACTGAAGCTTTCTTT. Residues: CASSPGGGPTEAFF.